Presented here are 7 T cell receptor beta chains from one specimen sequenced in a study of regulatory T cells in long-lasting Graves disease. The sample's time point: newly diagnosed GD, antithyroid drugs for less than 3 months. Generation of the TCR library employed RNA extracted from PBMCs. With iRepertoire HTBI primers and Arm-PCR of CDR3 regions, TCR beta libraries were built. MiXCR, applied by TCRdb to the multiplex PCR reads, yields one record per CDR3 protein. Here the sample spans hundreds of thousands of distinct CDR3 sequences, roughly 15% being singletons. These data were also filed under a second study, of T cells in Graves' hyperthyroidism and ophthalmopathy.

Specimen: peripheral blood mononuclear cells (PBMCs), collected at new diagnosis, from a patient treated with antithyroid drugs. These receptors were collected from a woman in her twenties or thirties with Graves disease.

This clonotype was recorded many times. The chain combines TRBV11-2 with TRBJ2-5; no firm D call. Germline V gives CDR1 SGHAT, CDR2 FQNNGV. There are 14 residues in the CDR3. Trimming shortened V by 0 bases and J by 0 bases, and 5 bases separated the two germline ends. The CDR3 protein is CASSLDRNQETQYF. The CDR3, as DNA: TGTGCCAGCAGCTTAGACAGGAACCAAGAGACCCAGTACTTC.

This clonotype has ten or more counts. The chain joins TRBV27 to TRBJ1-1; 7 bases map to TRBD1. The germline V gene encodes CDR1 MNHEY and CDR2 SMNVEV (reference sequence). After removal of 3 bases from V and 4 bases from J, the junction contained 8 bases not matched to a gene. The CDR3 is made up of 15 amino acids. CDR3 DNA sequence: TGTGCCAGCAGTTTCGGGGCCAGGGGGACCACTGAAGCTTTCTTT. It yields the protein CASSFGARGTTEAFF.

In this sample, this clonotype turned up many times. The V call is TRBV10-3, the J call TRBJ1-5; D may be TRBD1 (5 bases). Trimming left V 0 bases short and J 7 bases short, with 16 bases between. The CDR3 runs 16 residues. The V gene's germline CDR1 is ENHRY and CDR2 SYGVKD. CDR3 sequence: CAISESGQTGSQPQHF. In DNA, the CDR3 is TGTGCCATCAGTGAGTCGGGGCAGACCGGGTCGCAGCCCCAGCATTTT.

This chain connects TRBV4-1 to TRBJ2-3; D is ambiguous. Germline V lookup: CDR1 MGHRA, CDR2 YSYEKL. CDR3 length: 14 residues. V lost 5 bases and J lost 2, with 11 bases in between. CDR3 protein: CASSFLRNTDTQYF. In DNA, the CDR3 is TGCGCCAGCAGCTTCCTCCGAAACACAGATACGCAGTATTTT.

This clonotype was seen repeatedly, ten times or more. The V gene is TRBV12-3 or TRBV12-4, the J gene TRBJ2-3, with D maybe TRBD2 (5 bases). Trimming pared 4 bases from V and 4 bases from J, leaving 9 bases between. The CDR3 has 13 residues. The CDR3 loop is CASSSGIADTQYF. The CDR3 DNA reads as TGTGCCAGCAGTTCGGGAATCGCAGATACGCAGTATTTT.

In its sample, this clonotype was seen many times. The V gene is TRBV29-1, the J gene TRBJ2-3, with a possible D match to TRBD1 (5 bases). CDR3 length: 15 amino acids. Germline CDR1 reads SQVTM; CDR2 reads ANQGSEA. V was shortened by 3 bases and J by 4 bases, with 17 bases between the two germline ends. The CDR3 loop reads CSVEWTPGRSDTQYF. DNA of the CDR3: TGCAGCGTTGAGTGGACACCGGGTCGGTCAGATACGCAGTATTTT.

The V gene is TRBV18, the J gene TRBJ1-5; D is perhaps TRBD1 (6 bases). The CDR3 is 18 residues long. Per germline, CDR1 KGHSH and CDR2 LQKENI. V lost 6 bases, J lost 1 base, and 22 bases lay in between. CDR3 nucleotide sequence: TGTGCCAGCTCGCTAGGGGCAGGGGCGGAAGGAAGCAATCAGCCCCAGCATTTT. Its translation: CASSLGAGAEGSNQPQHF.